The 30 T cell receptor beta chains reported below all come from one sample, sequenced in a study of chemoradiotherapy in HPV16-positive cancers. The repertoire was sequenced with immunoSEQ multiplex PCR; TCRdb's copy has only in-frame clones and lacks some. The table has about 12,000 clones, 60% to 85% seen once; the top ten hold around 1.5%. This specimen was acquired from a patient who underwent chemoradiotherapy. These receptors were obtained from a human donor with HPV-associated anogenital cancer.

The chain is built from TRBV4-3 and TRBJ1-1, with D possibly TRBD1 on 6 matching bases. V lost 1 base and J lost 0, with 12 bases in between. The length of the CDR3 is 16 residues. CDR1 is LGHNA and CDR2 is YSLEER in the germline V gene. CDR3 loop: CASSQAVGALNTEAFF. The CDR3 coding sequence is TGCGCCAGCAGCCAAGCTGTGGGGGCGTTGAACACTGAAGCTTTCTTT.

The chain links TRBV6-1 to TRBJ1-2; D remains ambiguous. CDR3 length: 14 amino acids. Germline V gene sequence: CDR1 MNHNS, CDR2 SASEGT. Deletions cut 4 bases from V and 2 bases from J, with 11 bases between. CDR3 nucleotides: TGTGCCAGCAGTGCTGGCCCCCAGAACTATGGCTACACCTTC. Encoded protein: CASSAGPQNYGYTF.

The chain uses TRBV7-2 and TRBJ2-7; 8 bases are a match to TRBD2. V lost 5 bases, J lost 6 bases, and 6 bases stayed unmatched. Germline values: CDR1 SGHTA, CDR2 FQGNSA. This CDR3 region has 13 residues. CDR3 amino acids: CASSRGGTSEQYF. The CDR3 nucleotides read TGTGCCAGCAGCCGGGGGGGGACTAGCGAGCAGTACTTC.

This rearrangement joins TRBV11-3 to TRBJ2-2; 10 bases are a match to TRBD1. Germline CDR1 is SGHNT and CDR2 is YENEEA. Trimming took 3 bases from V and 6 from J; bases not matched to a gene: 4. CDR3 length: 15 residues. CDR3 residues: CASSLGQGMAGELFF. CDR3 sequence (DNA): TGTGCCAGCAGCTTGGGACAGGGGATGGCCGGGGAGCTGTTTTTT.

This chain connects TRBV12-1 to TRBJ2-3; the table calls TRBD2, which could not be checked here. TRBV12-1 is assigned pseudogene status. This CDR3 is built from 16 residues. CDR3 DNA: TGTGCCAGCAGCTCCTTAGCGGAAAAAAGCACAGATACGCAGTATTTT. It yields the protein CASSSLAEKSTDTQYF.

The chain links TRBV18 to TRBJ2-2, with TRBD1 as a possible D gene (7 bases). This CDR3 is built from 16 residues. CDR1 is KGHSH and CDR2 is LQKENI in the germline V gene. The V and J ends lost 2 bases and 2 bases respectively, with 12 bases between them. The CDR3 loop is CASSPRQGGNTGELFF. The CDR3 region has the DNA TGTGCCAGCTCACCAAGGCAGGGGGGAAACACCGGGGAGCTGTTTTTT.

V usage is TRBV7-2 and J usage is TRBJ1-4; D not certain. The CDR3 covers 15 residues. V lost 1 base to trimming and J lost 7 bases, with 13 bases between them. CDR1 is SGHTA and CDR2 is FQGNSA in the germline V gene. CDR3 sequence (DNA): TGTGCCAGCAGCTTAGACCCACACCGAGCTGAAAAACTGTTTTTT. It translates to CASSLDPHRAEKLFF.

The chain employs TRBV7-9 and TRBJ2-1; D is possibly TRBD1 (6 bases). Germline CDR1 is SEHNR and CDR2 is FQNEAQ (reference sequence). The CDR3 extends over 12 amino acids. The V and J ends lost 5 bases and 13 bases respectively, with 15 bases between them. Written as DNA, the CDR3 is TGTGCCAGCAGCCTATCCCGGGACACCCAGTTCTTC. Translation gives CASSLSRDTQFF.

V usage is TRBV30 and J usage is TRBJ1-1; the D gene is possibly TRBD1 (6 bases). The length of the CDR3 is 9 residues. Germline values: CDR1 GTSNPN, CDR2 SVGIG (reference sequence). The DNA of the CDR3 is TGTGTGGGGGCCCCTGAAGCTTTCTTT. As protein: CVGAPEAFF.

This chain links TRBV19 with TRBJ2-5, with TRBD1 identical over 10 bases. The assigned J gene may be wrong: the sequence end matches TRBJ2-7 better. CDR1 is LNHDA, CDR2 SQIVND, per germline (reference sequence). The CDR3 loop spans 16 amino acids. This CDR3 reads CASSRDRGPGGYEQYF. The CDR3 DNA follows: TGTGCCAGTAGTAGGGACAGGGGCCCGGGGGGCTACGAGCAGTACTTC.

This chain connects TRBV4-3 to TRBJ2-1; 11 bases line up with TRBD1. Trimming at V came to 4 bases and at J to 9 bases, leaving 5 bases not matched to a gene. The germline V gene encodes CDR1 LGHNA and CDR2 YSLEER. CDR3 length equals 14 residues. CDR3 DNA sequence: TGCGCCAGCAGCCCGGGACAGGGGGTTGGTGAGCAGTTCTTC. Amino acids: CASSPGQGVGEQFF.

The chain recombines TRBV14 with TRBJ1-1; D possibly corresponds to TRBD1 (6 bases). V shed 5 bases and J shed 3 bases, with 13 bases lying between them. The CDR3 is 14 amino acids. Germline V gene sequence: CDR1 SGHDN, CDR2 FVKESK. CDR3 DNA: TGTGCCAGCAGCGCCTACAGGGAGGACACTGAAGCTTTCTTT. This gives the protein CASSAYREDTEAFF. Using reference TRBV14 and TRBJ1-1 for the parts outside the CDR3, the full variable domain is EAGVTQFPSHSVIEKGQTVTLRCDPISGHDNLYWYRRVMGKEIKFLLHFVKESKQDESGMPNNRFLAERTGGTYSTLKVQPAELEDSGVYFCASSAYREDTEAFFGQGTRLTVV.

This chain joins TRBV14 and TRBJ1-1; maybe TRBD1 (5 bases). This CDR3 spans 12 amino acids. Between the trimmed V and J ends, which lost 0 bases and 11 bases, there was a span of 10 bases. Germline V gene lookup returns CDR1 SGHDN and CDR2 FVKESK. Here the CDR3 reads CASSQERRGAFF. CDR3 nucleotide sequence: TGTGCCAGCAGCCAAGAGCGCCGGGGCGCTTTCTTT.

The rearrangement uses TRBV21-1 and TRBJ2-3; the table assigns TRBD1, which was not confirmed against the DNA. TRBV21-1 is assigned pseudogene status. There are 17 residues in the CDR3. CDR3 region: CASSKLGRRTGYDTQYF. CDR3 DNA sequence: TGTGCCAGCAGCAAATTAGGAAGAAGGACAGGGTATGATACGCAGTATTTT.

The chain has TRBV29-1 and TRBJ2-1; tentatively, D is TRBD1 (6 bases). V was pared by 6 bases and J by 0 bases, with 9 bases between. Looked up from germline, CDR1 is SQVTM and CDR2 is ANQGSEA. CDR3 length: 13 amino acids. The CDR3 DNA is TGCAGCGTGAGGGGGAGCTCCTACAATGAGCAGTTCTTC. Its protein is CSVRGSSYNEQFF.

The chain combines TRBV7-3 with TRBJ1-2, with D maybe TRBD1 (6 bases). V shed 2 bases and J shed 8 bases, with 18 bases lying between them. CDR3 length: 15 residues. Per the germline V gene, CDR1 is SGHTA and CDR2 is FQGTGA. CDR3 loop: CASSLEPLTGGGYTF. The DNA for the CDR3 is TGTGCCAGCAGCTTAGAACCCCTGACAGGAGGCGGCTACACCTTC.

This clone was seen more than once but under ten times. This chain connects TRBV20-1 to TRBJ1-6; perhaps TRBD1 as D (5 bases). Trimming removed 6 bases from V and 12 bases from J, with 12 bases in between. Looked up from germline, CDR1 is DFQATT and CDR2 is SNEGSKA (reference sequence). This CDR3 region has 11 residues. The CDR3 sequence is CSARDFGPLHF. The CDR3 DNA follows: TGCAGTGCGAGGGACTTTGGACCCCTCCACTTT.

This chain links TRBV19 with TRBJ1-2, with 7 bases matching TRBD1. Germline V gene data show CDR1 as LNHDA and CDR2 as SQIVND (reference sequence). J was trimmed by 8 bases and V by 1 base; bases with no gene match: 7. The CDR3 has 14 residues. The CDR3 DNA is TGTGCCAGTAGTATAGCTGAGGGGGCTTGGGGCTACACCTTC. Translating it yields CASSIAEGAWGYTF.

The CDR3 loop is CASSVGRAGNTIYF. The CDR3 bases are TGTGCCAGCAGCGTAGGACGAGCGGGAAACACCATATATTTT. The gene calls are TRBV9 and TRBJ1-3; no clear D gene. Per the germline V gene, CDR1 is SGDLS and CDR2 is YYNGEE. V shed 0 bases and J shed 4 bases, with 8 bases lying between them. The CDR3 is 14 residues long. Filled out from reference TRBV9 and TRBJ1-3, the complete variable domain reads DSGVTQTPKHLITATGQRVTLRCSPRSGDLSVYWYQQSLDQGLQFLIQYYNGEERAKGNILERFSAQQFPDLHSELNLSSLELGDSALYFCASSVGRAGNTIYFGEGSWLTVV.

The J gene is TRBJ2-2, the V gene TRBV7-2, with D possibly TRBD1 on 5 matching bases. Trimming took 3 bases from V and 0 from J, leaving 8 bases between them. The CDR3 sequence is 15 residues long. Per germline, CDR1 SGHTA and CDR2 FQGNSA. CDR3 DNA: TGTGCCAGCAGCTTCACAGGTGCGAACACCGGGGAGCTGTTTTTT. Translated: CASSFTGANTGELFF.

Worth noting for this clone: Different DNA sequences within this sample yield the same CDR3. The J gene is TRBJ2-3, the V gene TRBV7-2; D call uncertain. V shed 5 bases and J shed 2 bases, with 5 bases lying between them. Germline CDR1 reads SGHTA; CDR2 reads FQGNSA. The CDR3 has 12 residues. This chain's CDR3 is CASSPYTDTQYF. The DNA for the CDR3 is TGTGCCAGCAGCCCGTACACAGATACGCAGTATTTT.

The CDR3: CASRVRGVGYEQYF. The DNA of the CDR3 is TGTGCCAGCAGGGTCCGGGGGGTCGGCTACGAGCAGTACTTC. The genes are TRBV27 and TRBJ2-7, with 7 nucleotides matching TRBD2. Trimming at V came to 6 bases and at J to 3 bases, leaving 8 bases not matched to a gene. The CDR3 sequence is 14 residues long. CDR1 MNHEY and CDR2 SMNVEV come from the germline V gene (reference sequence).

CDR3 nucleotide sequence: TGTGCCAGCAGCTTTCAGCGGGGGGCTTACACAGATACGCAGTATTTT. It encodes CASSFQRGAYTDTQYF. The chain links TRBV5-4 to TRBJ2-3; 9 positions match TRBD2. Trimming removed 2 bases from V and 2 bases from J; junction bases left unmatched: 6. CDR3 length: 16 amino acids. Germline-derived CDR1 and CDR2 are SGHNT and YYREEE (reference sequence).

V usage is TRBV19 and J usage is TRBJ1-5; D gene ambiguous. V lost 4 bases and J 2 bases, leaving 9 bases between the germline ends. Germline lookup yields CDR1 LNHDA and CDR2 SQIVND (reference sequence). The CDR3 runs to 14 residues. The CDR3 here is CASSNVNRNQPQHF. The CDR3 DNA reads as TGTGCCAGTAGTAACGTTAATCGCAATCAGCCCCAGCATTTT.

The CDR3 region is CASSLAAGAPYNEQFF. The CDR3, as DNA: TGTGCCAGCAGCTTAGCAGCGGGGGCCCCCTACAATGAGCAGTTCTTC. The V call is TRBV7-2, the J call TRBJ2-1; 8 nucleotides align to TRBD2. Germline V gene lookup returns CDR1 SGHTA and CDR2 FQGNSA. The CDR3 runs to 16 residues. V shed 0 bases and J 2 bases; nucleotides not matched to a gene: 3.

This clone showed up just once. V gene TRBV19 combines with J gene TRBJ2-2, with a weak D call TRBD2 (6 bases). CDR1 and CDR2 (germline): LNHDA, SQIVND (reference sequence). V lost 8 bases and J lost 0, with 19 bases in between. The CDR3 loop spans 17 amino acids. CDR3 nucleotide sequence: TGTGCCAGTGCTACTGGAATTAGCGGCGCGAACACCGGGGAGCTGTTTTTT. Its translation is CASATGISGANTGELFF.

The chain joins TRBV10-2 to TRBJ1-1, with a weak D call TRBD1 (5 bases). Trimming took off 0 bases at V and 6 bases at J, with 11 bases between the two ends. This CDR3 is built from 14 residues. Germline CDR1 and CDR2: WSHSY and SAAADI. CDR3 residues: CASSESRDFAEAFF. In DNA, the CDR3 is TGCGCCAGCAGTGAGTCAAGGGACTTTGCTGAAGCTTTCTTT.

Only one count was recorded for this clone. The chain carries TRBV5-5 and TRBJ2-5; D may be TRBD1 or TRBD2 (5 bases each). The CDR3 has 14 amino acids. Trimming stripped 6 bases from V and 4 bases from J, with 16 bases between. CDR1 is SGHKS, CDR2 YYEKEE, per germline (reference sequence). As DNA, the CDR3 is TGTGCCAGCAAAGCGACCGGGACCGGAGAGACCCAGTACTTC. Residues: CASKATGTGETQYF.

The CDR3 coding sequence is TGTGCCAGCAGCTTACTATCTCAGGGAACTGAAGCTTTCTTT. Translated: CASSLLSQGTEAFF. J is TRBJ1-1 and V is TRBV7-3, with D possibly being TRBD1 (5 bases). V lost 2 bases and J lost 5, with 12 bases in between. The germline V gene encodes CDR1 SGHTA and CDR2 FQGTGA. The CDR3 extends over 14 amino acids. Together with reference TRBV7-3 and TRBJ1-1, the CDR3 gives the full variable domain: GAGVSQTPSNKVTEKGKYVELRCDPISGHTALYWYRQSLGQGPEFLIYFQGTGAADDSGLPNDRFFAVRPEGSVSTLKIQRTERGDSAVYLCASSLLSQGTEAFFGQGTRLTVV.

The chain links TRBV18 to TRBJ2-1; 7 bases are shared with TRBD1. Germline-derived CDR1 and CDR2 are KGHSH and LQKENI. The CDR3 is 15 amino acids. Trimming cost V 0 bases and J 4 bases; bases outside gene matches: 3. CDR3 loop: CASSPPRGQYNEQFF. CDR3 DNA: TGTGCCAGCTCACCACCGAGGGGGCAGTACAATGAGCAGTTCTTC.